The 2 T cell receptor beta chains given below trace back to one sample, sequenced in a study of blood T cell repertoires in COVID-19. TCRdb's copy holds only in-frame clones and misses some; the assay was immunoSEQ multiplex PCR. Here the sample spans some 180,000 clones, around 90% being singletons. Source material: peripheral blood. The source of these receptors is a man over 45 with acute or convalescent COVID-19.

This sequence joins TRBV7-8 and TRBJ2-6; 7 bases match TRBD1. The CDR3 runs to 15 residues. Germline CDR1 is SGHVS and CDR2 is FQNEAQ. J lost 1 base, V lost 3 bases, and 0 bases had no gene match. The CDR3 DNA sequence: TGTGCCAGCAGCTTGACAGGGTCTGGGGCCAACGTCCTGACTTTC. This translates into CASSLTGSGANVLTF.

V usage is TRBV15 and J usage is TRBJ2-3; D possibly corresponds to TRBD1 (5 bases). The CDR3 length is 16 residues. Per the germline V gene, CDR1 is LNHNV and CDR2 is YYDKDF (reference sequence). Trimming took off 0 bases at V and 2 bases at J, with 12 bases between the two ends. The CDR3 sequence is CATSRDQGYTTDTQYF. CDR3 DNA: TGTGCCACCAGCAGAGATCAGGGCTACACCACAGATACGCAGTATTTT.